This T cell receptor (beta chain) was identified during a study of cytomegalovirus exposure and HLA in healthy donors. General study points: In the 120 or so validation repertoires, more than 85% of cluster scores exceeded 0, per a later analysis. Reports described diagnosis of cytomegalovirus status by the classifier as highly specific and sensitive.

TCRdb keeps only in-frame clones here, not all; method: immunoSEQ multiplex PCR. The repertoire holds 250,000 to 400,000 clones, with roughly 90% as singletons. A remark on this clone: Its matching antigen is unknown.

The germline CDR1 and CDR2 sequences are SGHTA and FQGNSA. The CDR3 contains 16 residues. V was pared by 3 bases and J by 3 bases, with 17 bases between. The sequence was obtained from a man aged 30-40 years in good health and CMV-seronegative. The sequenced sample consisted of PBMCs. The rearrangement joins TRBV7-2 to TRBJ1-2; no definite D call. This chain's CDR3 is CASSFTHFTGDYGYTF. For the CDR3, the DNA is TGTGCCAGCAGCTTTACCCATTTTACCGGGGACTATGGCTACACCTTC.